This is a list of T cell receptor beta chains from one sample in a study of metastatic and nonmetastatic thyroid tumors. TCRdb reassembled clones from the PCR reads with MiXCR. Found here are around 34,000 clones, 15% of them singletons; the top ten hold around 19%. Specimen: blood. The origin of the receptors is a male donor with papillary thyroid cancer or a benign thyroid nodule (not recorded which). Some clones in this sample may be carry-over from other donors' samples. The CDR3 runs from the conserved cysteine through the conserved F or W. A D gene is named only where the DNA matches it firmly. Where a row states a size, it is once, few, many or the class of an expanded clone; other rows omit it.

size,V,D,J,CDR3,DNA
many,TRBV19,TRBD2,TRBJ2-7,CASSRTSGSYEQYF,TGTGCCAGTAGTAGGACTAGCGGCTCCTACGAGCAGTACTTC
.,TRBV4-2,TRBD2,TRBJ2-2,CAISHPPVATSGPGGLFF,TGTGCCATCAGCCACCCCCCGGTGGCGACTAGCGGGCCCGGGGGGCTGTTTTTT
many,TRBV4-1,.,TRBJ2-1,CASSQSLEHEQFF,TGCGCCAGCAGCCAGTCCCTGGAGCATGAGCAGTTCTTC
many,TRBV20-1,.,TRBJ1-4,CSARPGITNEKLFF,TGCAGTGCTAGACCCGGGATAACTAATGAAAAACTGTTTTTT
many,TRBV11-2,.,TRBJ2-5,CASSLRRVSAQYF,TGTGCCAGCAGCTTAAGAAGAGTTTCGGCCCAGTACTTC
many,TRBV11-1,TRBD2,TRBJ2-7,CASSLTSLNSYEQYF,TGTGCCAGCAGCTTGACTAGCTTGAATTCCTACGAGCAGTACTTC
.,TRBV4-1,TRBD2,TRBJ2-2,CASSQDPGTTLGELFF,TGCGCCAGCAGCCAAGATCCGGGGACTACGTTAGGGGAGCTGTTTTTT
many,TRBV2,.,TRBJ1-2,CASSELEPDYYGYTF,TGTGCCAGCAGTGAATTGGAGCCCGATTACTATGGCTACACCTTC
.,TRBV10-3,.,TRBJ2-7,CAISESLDNYEQYF,TGTGCCATCAGTGAGTCGCTGGATAACTACGAGCAGTACTTC
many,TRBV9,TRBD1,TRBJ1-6,CASSVTGGGSPLHF,TGTGCCAGCAGCGTGACAGGGGGAGGGTCACCCCTCCACTTT
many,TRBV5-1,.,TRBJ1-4,CASSLGVSLGEKLFF,TGCGCCAGCAGCCTAGGGGTTAGTCTGGGTGAAAAACTGTTTTTT
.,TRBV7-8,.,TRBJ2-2,CASSLSRIVTGELFF,TGTGCCAGCAGCTTAAGCAGAATAGTCACCGGTGAGCTGTTTTTT
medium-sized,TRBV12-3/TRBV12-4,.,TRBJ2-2,CASSLVARSTGELFF,TGTGCCAGCAGTTTAGTTGCACGGAGCACCGGGGAGCTGTTTTTT
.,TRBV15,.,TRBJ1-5,CASSSPLGYINQPQHF,TGTGCCTCCAGCAGCCCCCTGGGATATATCAATCAGCCCCAGCATTTT
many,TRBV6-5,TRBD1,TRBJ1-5,CASSYRQGGQPQHF,TGTGCCAGCAGTTACCGACAGGGGGGTCAGCCCCAGCATTTT
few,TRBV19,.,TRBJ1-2,CASSIVVRAPGYTF,TGTGCCAGTAGTATTGTCGTGAGGGCACCCGGCTACACCTTC
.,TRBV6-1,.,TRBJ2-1,CASSHPDGHMDYEQFF,TGTGCCAGCAGCCACCCGGACGGACATATGGATTATGAGCAGTTCTTC
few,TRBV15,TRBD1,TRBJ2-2,CATRSGQGNAGELFF,TGTGCCACCAGGTCGGGACAGGGGAACGCCGGGGAGCTTTTTTTT
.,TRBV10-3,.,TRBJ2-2,CAISDETPTGELFF,TGTGCCATCAGTGATGAGACTCCGACCGGGGAGCTGTTTTTT
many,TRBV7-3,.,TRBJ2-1,CASSILGAEQFF,TGTGCCAGCAGCATTCTAGGTGCTGAGCAGTTCTTC
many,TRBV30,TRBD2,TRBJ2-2,CAWSPGTSGMAGELFF,TGTGCCTGGAGTCCAGGGACTAGCGGCATGGCCGGGGAGCTGTTTTTT
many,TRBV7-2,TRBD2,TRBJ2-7,CASSLDAGVLAEQYF,TGTGCCAGCAGCTTAGATGCGGGAGTACTGGCCGAGCAGTACTTC
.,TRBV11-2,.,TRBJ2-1,CASSLVASVRGNEQFF,TGTGCCAGCAGCTTAGTTGCTAGCGTGAGGGGCAATGAGCAGTTCTTC
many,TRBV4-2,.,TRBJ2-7,CASSLEAALGHEQYF,TGTGCCAGCAGCCTGGAAGCGGCTCTCGGACACGAGCAGTACTTC
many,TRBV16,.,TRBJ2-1,CASSPFGGPNNEQFF,TGTGCCAGCAGCCCATTTGGGGGACCGAACAATGAGCAGTTCTTC
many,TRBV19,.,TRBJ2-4,CASREGLRNIQYF,TGTGCCAGTAGGGAGGGACTGCGAAACATTCAGTACTTC
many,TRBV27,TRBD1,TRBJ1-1,CASSPTGDTEAFF,TGTGCCAGCAGTCCCACAGGGGACACTGAAGCTTTCTTT